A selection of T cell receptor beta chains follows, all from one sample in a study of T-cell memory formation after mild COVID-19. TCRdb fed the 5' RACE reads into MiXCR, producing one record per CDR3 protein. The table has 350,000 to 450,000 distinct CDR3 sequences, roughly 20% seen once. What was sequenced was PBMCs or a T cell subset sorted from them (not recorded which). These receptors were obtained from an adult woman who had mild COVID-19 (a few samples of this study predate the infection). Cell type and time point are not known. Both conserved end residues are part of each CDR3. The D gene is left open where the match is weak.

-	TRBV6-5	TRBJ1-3	CASSYGGSENTIYF
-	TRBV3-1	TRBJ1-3	CASSPMGNTIYF
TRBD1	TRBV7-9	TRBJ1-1	CASSRAQGVDTEAFF
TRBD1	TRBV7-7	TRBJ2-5	CASSRQGAETQYF
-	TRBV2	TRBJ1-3	CASSGVRDGNTIYF
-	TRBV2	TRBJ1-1	CASRQDRMNTEAFF
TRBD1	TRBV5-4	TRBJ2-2	CASSPDRATNTWELFF
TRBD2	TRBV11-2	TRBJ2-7	CASSPDGQAGGFYEQYF
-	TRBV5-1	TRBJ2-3	CATQAGPSTDTQYF
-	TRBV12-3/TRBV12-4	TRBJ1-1	CASSLAQGRGGVKTEAFF
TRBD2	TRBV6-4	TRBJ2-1	CASSDGPATSGRLFF
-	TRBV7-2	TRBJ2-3	CASSFLSSTDTQYF
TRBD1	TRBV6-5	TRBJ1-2	CASSLGQGFYGYTF
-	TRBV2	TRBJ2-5	CASSESHPGQTYQETQYF
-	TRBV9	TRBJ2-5	CASSVAPSGETQYF
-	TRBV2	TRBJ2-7	CASSEGFSELYEQYF
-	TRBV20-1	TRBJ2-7	CSARRTQSPYEQYF
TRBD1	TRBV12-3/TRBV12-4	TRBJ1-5	CASSLGWGGQSNQPQHF
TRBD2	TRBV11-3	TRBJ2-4	CASSFLAAPRDIQYF
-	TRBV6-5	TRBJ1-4	CASSRATGHSEKLFF
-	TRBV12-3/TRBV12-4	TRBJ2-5	CASSLGPAETQYF
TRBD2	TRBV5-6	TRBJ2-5	CASSLARLAGGEETQYF
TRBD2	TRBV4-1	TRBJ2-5	CASSQARASGAVSQETQYF
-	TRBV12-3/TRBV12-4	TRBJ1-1	CASSLGEAFF
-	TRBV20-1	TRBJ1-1	CSARDPGGSAFF
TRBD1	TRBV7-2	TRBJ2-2	CASSWGQGAGTGELFF
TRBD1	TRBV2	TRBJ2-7	CASTFGTGVSYEQYF
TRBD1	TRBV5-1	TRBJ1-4	CASSPGQNDEKLFF
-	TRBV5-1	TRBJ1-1	CASSPYGLNTEAFF
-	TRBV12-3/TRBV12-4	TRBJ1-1	CASSSGAFPEAFF
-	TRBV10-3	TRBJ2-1	CAISESTQGNEQFF
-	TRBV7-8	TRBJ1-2	CASSLNTGGGGYGYTF
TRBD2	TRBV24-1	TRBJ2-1	CATSVGTSRNEQFF
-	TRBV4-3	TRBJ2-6	CASSHQRGSGANVLTF
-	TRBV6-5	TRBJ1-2	CASRALPTDGYTF
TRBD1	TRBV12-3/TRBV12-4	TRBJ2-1	CASRTDRGWNEQFF